The present TCR beta chain was sequenced within a study of blood T cell repertoires in COVID-19. TCRdb's copy holds only in-frame clones and misses some; the assay was immunoSEQ multiplex PCR. The sample yields under 95,000 clones, approximately 90% seen once. The V and J ends lost 7 bases and 7 bases, in that order; junction bases with no gene match: 8. The CDR3 extends over 12 amino acids. Germline V gene sequence: CDR1 SQVTM, CDR2 ANQGSEA. With respect to this clone: The same CDR3 also results from other DNA sequences found in this sample.

The sample was peripheral blood. The chain recombines TRBV29-1 with TRBJ1-2, with 8 bases lining up with TRBD1. This clonotype was obtained from a man aged 50 or older with COVID-19, enrolled during active disease. The CDR3 region is CSAGQGGGGYTF. In DNA, the CDR3 is TGCAGCGCCGGACAGGGCGGAGGTGGCTACACCTTC.